What follows are 29 T cell receptor beta chains derived from one specimen sequenced in a study of cytotoxic CD8 clonotypes in ibrutinib-treated CLL. TCRdb's copy holds only in-frame clones and misses some; the assay was immunoSEQ multiplex PCR. The table includes 130,000 or so clones, 70% to 85% detected once. Here the sequenced sample was PBMCs, taken after 12 months of ibrutinib treatment. These TCRs come from a human donor with chronic lymphocytic leukemia.

This chain connects TRBV6-5 to TRBJ2-7, with D perhaps TRBD1 or TRBD2 (5 bases each). CDR1 and CDR2 (germline): MNHEY, SVGAGI. The germline V and J ends were trimmed by 0 bases and 2 bases, with 11 bases remaining between them. CDR3 length: 15 residues. The CDR3 DNA reads TGTGCCAGCAGTTACTCCAGGGAGTCTACCTACGAGCAGTACTTC. Encoded protein: CASSYSRESTYEQYF.

The genes are TRBV7-2 and TRBJ2-1; D gene unclear. V was shortened by 5 bases and J by 14 bases, with 16 bases between the two germline ends. The CDR3 runs 12 residues. Germline V CDR1 and CDR2: SGHTA, FQGNSA. Written as DNA, the CDR3 is TGTGCCAGCAGCCTCCCGACTTATGAAAAGTTCTTC. Protein product: CASSLPTYEKFF.

The table lists this clone with a few counts. The V call is TRBV30, the J call TRBJ1-5, with D possibly TRBD1 on 5 matching bases. This CDR3 region has 12 residues. Germline V lookup: CDR1 GTSNPN, CDR2 SVGIG (reference sequence). The V end lost 2 bases, the J end lost 4 bases, and 6 bases lay between the germline ends. CDR3 DNA: TGTGCCTGGAGTCGACAGAATCAGCCCCAGCATTTT. This gives the protein CAWSRQNQPQHF.

This clone came up many times. The chain recombines TRBV5-8 with TRBJ2-2; 9 bases are a match to TRBD2. Germline CDR1 SGHTS, CDR2 YDEGEE. After removal of 0 bases from V and 1 base from J, the junction contained 1 base not matched to a gene. The CDR3 runs to 16 residues. The CDR3 region is CASSLGAGGNTGELFF. Here the CDR3 DNA reads TGTGCCAGCAGCTTGGGAGCGGGAGGGAACACCGGGGAGCTGTTTTTT.

This chain joins TRBV28 and TRBJ2-7; D gene ambiguous. The CDR3 is 15 residues long. The germline V gene has CDR1 MDHEN and CDR2 SYDVKM. Trimming took 2 bases from V and 4 from J, leaving 15 bases between them. The CDR3 spells CASSLGGEAPYEQYF. The DNA for the CDR3 is TGTGCCAGCAGTTTAGGCGGTGAGGCTCCGTACGAGCAGTACTTC.

The chain joins TRBV5-5 to TRBJ2-7, with 7 bases that match TRBD1. The CDR3 consists of 13 residues. Germline lookup yields CDR1 SGHKS and CDR2 YYEKEE (reference sequence). Trimming removed 7 bases from V and 4 bases from J; junction bases left unmatched: 8. Here the CDR3 reads CASSGQSLYEQYF. DNA for the CDR3: TGTGCCAGCTCGGGACAGTCCCTTTACGAGCAGTACTTC.

This chain uses TRBV27 with TRBJ2-6; D is unclear. V was trimmed by 2 bases and J by 0 bases, leaving 11 bases between them. This CDR3 is built from 17 residues. Germline V CDR1 and CDR2: MNHEY, SMNVEV (reference sequence). The CDR3 coding sequence is TGTGCCAGCAGTTTAAGGGTTTACAGCTCTGGGGCCAACGTCCTGACTTTC. Translating gives CASSLRVYSSGANVLTF.

V gene TRBV14 combines with J gene TRBJ1-3; unclear D gene. The V end lost 11 bases, the J end lost 3 bases, and 5 bases lay between the germline ends. Germline CDR1 and CDR2: SGHDN and FVKESK. The CDR3 is 10 amino acids. In DNA, the CDR3 is TGTGCCTCTTTTGGAAACACCATATATTTT. This gives the protein CASFGNTIYF.

The rearrangement uses TRBV27 and TRBJ2-1; the match to TRBD1 covers 9 bases. There are 15 residues in the CDR3. With 7 bases clipped from V and 9 bases from J, the junction kept 13 bases outside the gene matches. From germline, CDR1 is MNHEY and CDR2 SMNVEV (reference sequence). The CDR3 region has the DNA TGTGCCAGCACTGTCGGGACAGGGATGTACGGTGAGCAGTTCTTC. Protein sequence: CASTVGTGMYGEQFF.

The chain employs TRBV7-9 and TRBJ2-5; D uncertain. The CDR3 length is 14 residues. With 5 bases removed from V and 2 bases from J, the gap between germline ends came to 12 bases. The germline V gene encodes CDR1 SEHNR and CDR2 FQNEAQ (reference sequence). CDR3 amino acids: CASSQRTAQETQYF. CDR3 bases: TGTGCCAGCAGCCAAAGGACGGCTCAAGAGACCCAGTACTTC.

The gene calls are TRBV9 and TRBJ1-1; a weak D match, TRBD1 (5 bases). Germline V gives CDR1 SGDLS, CDR2 YYNGEE. The germline V and J ends were trimmed by 6 bases and 4 bases, with 16 bases remaining between them. The CDR3 runs 14 residues. CDR3: CASKRGMESTEAFF. The DNA of the CDR3 is TGTGCCAGCAAAAGGGGAATGGAATCCACTGAAGCTTTCTTT.

This clone was detected only a few times. The chain carries TRBV7-2 and TRBJ2-1; no firm D call. The CDR3 is 11 amino acids. Germline values: CDR1 SGHTA, CDR2 FQGNSA. Trimming stripped 1 base from V and 9 bases from J, with 4 bases between. The CDR3 coding sequence is TGTGCCAGCAGCTTAGTTTCTGAGCAGTTCTTC. It encodes CASSLVSEQFF.

The rearrangement links TRBV2 to TRBJ1-3; 7 bases line up with TRBD1. The germline gives CDR1 SNHLY, CDR2 FYNNEI. The CDR3 length is 13 residues. Germline trimming cut 6 bases from V and 6 bases from J; bases unmatched to any gene: 5. The CDR3 DNA sequence: TGTGCCAGCAGCGGACAGGACTTAAACACCATATATTTT. Translation gives CASSGQDLNTIYF.

The chain couples TRBV7-2 to TRBJ2-3; D uncertain. Germline V gene sequence: CDR1 SGHTA, CDR2 FQGNSA. CDR3 length equals 16 residues. V shed 1 base and J shed 0 bases, with 11 bases lying between them. The CDR3 DNA reads as TGTGCCAGCAGCTTAGGTCCCGGCGGTAGCACAGATACGCAGTATTTT. Protein: CASSLGPGGSTDTQYF.

The V call is TRBV7-9, the J call TRBJ2-7; D unresolved. Trimming pared 0 bases from V and 0 bases from J, leaving 9 bases between. CDR1 and CDR2 from the germline V gene are SEHNR and FQNEAQ (reference sequence). This CDR3 comprises 15 residues. The DNA of the CDR3 is TGTGCCAGCAGCTTAGCCAGAGGCAGCTCCTACGAGCAGTACTTC. Translating gives CASSLARGSSYEQYF.

The gene calls are TRBV30 and TRBJ2-1; D may be TRBD1 (6 bases). The germline V and J ends were trimmed by 5 bases and 1 base, with 15 bases remaining between them. This CDR3 contains 15 residues. Germline lookup yields CDR1 GTSNPN and CDR2 SVGIG (reference sequence). CDR3 region: CAWGNLRGSYNEQFF. The CDR3 coding sequence is TGTGCCTGGGGGAACCTCAGGGGTTCCTACAATGAGCAGTTCTTC.

V gene TRBV9 combines with J gene TRBJ1-6; tentative D call: TRBD1 (6 bases). The CDR3 is made up of 13 amino acids. CDR1 and CDR2 (germline): SGDLS, YYNGEE. With 4 bases removed from V and 7 bases from J, the gap between germline ends came to 9 bases. CDR3 sequence: CASSPTGNSPLHF. CDR3 nucleotides: TGTGCCAGCAGCCCAACAGGGAATTCACCCCTCCACTTT.

This clone was picked up a small number of times. The V gene is TRBV18, the J gene TRBJ2-3; D gene ambiguous. The CDR3 has 11 residues. Germline CDR1 is KGHSH and CDR2 is LQKENI. The ends were cut back, 6 bases at V and 3 bases at J, with 4 bases in the middle. The CDR3, as DNA: TGTGCCAGCTCCCAAACAGATACGCAGTATTTT. Translation gives CASSQTDTQYF.

The chain couples TRBV11-2 to TRBJ2-4; D call uncertain. The V end was cut by 4 bases, the J end by 7 bases, with 14 bases between. The CDR3 runs 14 residues. CDR1 SGHAT and CDR2 FQNNGV come from the germline V gene. As DNA, the CDR3 is TGTGCCAGCAGCTCAGGACGGAGTCTTAACATTCAGTACTTC. Amino acids: CASSSGRSLNIQYF. The full variable domain, with the rest looked up from reference TRBV11-2 and TRBJ2-4, is EAGVAQSPRYKIIEKRQSVAFWCNPISGHATLYWYQQILGQGPKLLIQFQNNGVVDDSQLPKDRFSAERLKGVDSTLKIQPAKLEDSAVYLCASSSGRSLNIQYFGAGTRLSVL.

Comment on this clone: This CDR3 is also generated by other DNA sequences in the sample. The gene calls are TRBV2 and TRBJ2-2, with no clear D. The CDR3 is 15 residues long. Germline V gene lookup returns CDR1 SNHLY and CDR2 FYNNEI. Between the trimmed V and J ends, which lost 4 bases and 5 bases, there was a span of 14 bases. CDR3: CASSGNRAGTGELFF. CDR3 DNA: TGTGCCAGCAGTGGAAATAGGGCAGGAACCGGGGAGCTGTTTTTT.

The chain is built from TRBV10-3 and TRBJ1-1; TRBD1 is a possible D gene (5 bases). The CDR3 loop spans 14 amino acids. The V end was cut by 6 bases, the J end by 2 bases, with 13 bases between. Looked up from germline, CDR1 is ENHRY and CDR2 is SYGVKD. For the CDR3, the DNA is TGTGCCATCAGGGGGTCAGGGCGTAACACTGAAGCTTTCTTT. It encodes CAIRGSGRNTEAFF.

DNA for the CDR3: TGTGCCAGCGGGATCTGGGGGAGCTCCTACGAGCAGTACTTC. This sequence encodes CASGIWGSSYEQYF. The genes are TRBV6-5 and TRBJ2-7; D might be TRBD1 or TRBD2, each matching 5 bases. From germline, CDR1 is MNHEY and CDR2 SVGAGI. This CDR3 spans 14 amino acids. V was clipped by 8 bases and J by 0 bases, with 14 bases between them.

The chain links TRBV6-5 to TRBJ2-1; D call uncertain. This CDR3 spans 12 amino acids. Germline V lookup: CDR1 MNHEY, CDR2 SVGAGI. Trimming shortened V by 2 bases and J by 8 bases, and 7 bases separated the two germline ends. This CDR3 is CASSYRYDEQFF. Here the CDR3 DNA reads TGTGCCAGCAGTTACCGTTACGATGAGCAGTTCTTC.

The chain has TRBV11-2 and TRBJ2-7, with D unresolved. The CDR3 runs to 13 residues. CDR1 and CDR2 from the germline V gene are SGHAT and FQNNGV. V lost 5 bases and J 0 bases, leaving 8 bases between the germline ends. The CDR3 here is CASSDDISYEQYF. Written as DNA, the CDR3 is TGTGCCAGCAGCGATGACATCTCCTACGAGCAGTACTTC.

The CDR3 here is CAWIGSYYEQYF. CDR3 in DNA: TGTGCCTGGATCGGATCTTACTACGAGCAGTACTTC. The J gene is TRBJ2-7, the V gene TRBV30; D remains ambiguous. Trimming cost V 4 bases and J 3 bases, with 10 bases left between them. The CDR3 loop spans 12 amino acids. Germline V gene lookup returns CDR1 GTSNPN and CDR2 SVGIG (reference sequence).

This rearrangement joins TRBV29-1 to TRBJ2-3; a weak D match, TRBD1 (7 bases). The CDR3 has 14 amino acids. Trimming cost V 7 bases and J 7 bases, with 21 bases left between them. CDR1 is SQVTM, CDR2 ANQGSEA, per germline. CDR3 amino acids: CSAVGTEGGYTQYF. CDR3 sequence (DNA): TGCAGCGCCGTGGGGACAGAGGGGGGATATACGCAGTATTTT.

CDR3 sequence (DNA): TGTGCCAGCAGTTCCGGGCGTAACTATGGCTACACCTTC. It translates to CASSSGRNYGYTF. The rearrangement joins TRBV28 to TRBJ1-2; D is uncertain. The V gene's germline CDR1 is MDHEN and CDR2 SYDVKM. Trimming stripped 4 bases from V and 1 base from J, with 7 bases between. This CDR3 is 13 amino acids long.

The chain couples TRBV6-1 to TRBJ2-3; 10 bases agree with TRBD1. J was trimmed by 2 bases and V by 4 bases; bases with no gene match: 6. Germline loops: CDR1 MNHNS, CDR2 SASEGT. The CDR3 sequence is 16 residues long. CDR3 bases: TGTGCCAGCAGTGCTTGGGACAGGGGCGACACAGATACGCAGTATTTT. Protein product: CASSAWDRGDTDTQYF.

The gene calls are TRBV9 and TRBJ2-7; TRBD1 matches at 9 bases. The trim removed 2 bases at V and 2 bases at J, leaving 5 bases unmatched. Germline CDR1 and CDR2: SGDLS and YYNGEE. There are 15 residues in the CDR3. CDR3 nucleotides: TGTGCCAGCAGCGTCGGACAGGGGAGCACCTACGAGCAGTACTTC. This sequence encodes CASSVGQGSTYEQYF.